This TCR beta chain emerged from a study of shared clonotypes between healthy human individuals (dated by TCRdb to 2018 to 2020). About the full investigation: Two women and a few men aged 18 to 49 years were included in the cohort. For each donor, CD4 naive and CD4 memory were each run on three plates, CD8 naive on two plates, and CD8 memory on one plate. Blood TCR repertoires of five healthy adults were deeply sequenced to estimate repertoire size and the extent of clonotype sharing between individuals. Leukapheresis yielded between about 0.85 and 9 billion PBMCs per donor. To increase sequencing depth and limit assay-specific biases, TCR repertoire library preparation and sequencing were carried out by different laboratories using diverse techniques.

Using the deep immunoSEQ assay, TCR CDR3 regions were amplified from genomic DNA by multiplex PCR. Genomic DNA extracted from each cell subset was distributed evenly over all wells of several immunoSEQ 96-well plates, and each plate served as one replicate. Each replicate PCR for sorted subsets received about 0.2 ug genomic DNA, equal to about 30,000 T cell genomes. The purified libraries were quantified using a Qubit 3.0 fluorometer, sized with a Bioanalyzer 2100, and then quantified again using the KAPA Library Quantification kit. A separate single-read 150-cycle Illumina NextSeq 550 flow cell was used to sequence each immunoSEQ 96-well plate. From the authors' description of their analysis: Because the immunoSEQ output included only junctional sequences and no quality scores, the filtering could not be the same as the filtering used for full-length reads. To assign V/J genes and CDR3, sequences were annotated against IMGT germline references using PyIR, a Python wrapper for IgBLAST v1.9. Reads were removed for weak V/J assignments (E-value above 1e-6), missing CDR3, stop codons, out-of-frame junctions, or ambiguous translated residues. V3J clonotypes were defined as sequences sharing an identical inferred V gene, J gene, and CDR3 amino acid sequence. The percentage overlap between two repertoires was calculated by dividing the number of shared unique clonotypes by the size of the smaller repertoire. Richness of each repertoire was evaluated using RTK rarefaction, the Chao1 estimator, and Recon v2.1 estimates of unobserved clonotypes. For all TCRbeta clonotypes obtained by the gDNA method from a few donors, generation probabilities were computed with OLGA. Held by TCRdb, this immuneACCESS table contains in-frame sequences only and omits some clones. Under half of the omission traces to an unresolved V gene where checked; the cause of the rest is unknown. V and J calls and clone size are copied from that table; D and trimming were computed from the DNA. The sample yields 2 million to 2.5 million clones; approximately 96% were counted once. The ten top clones hold around 0.13% of the sample.

With regard to this clone: Its binding antigen is unknown. At one of its ends the junction is not consistent with the germline gene, which may arise from a read error.

Overall results and qualifications from the work: Sampling was restricted to blood, and TCR repertoires in tissues likely differ from the TCR repertoires found in blood. Even with the large sequencing depth, rarefaction of the sorted-subset datasets indicated that sequencing was incomplete. The small number of donors limited the genetic and exposure-history diversity represented. When a handful of donors were compared, the shared fraction of clonotypes was about 5% for naive CD4, more than 3% for naive CD8, 2.3% for memory CD4, and 0.4% for memory CD8. Based on pairwise subsampling, the degree of clonotype sharing among donors was expected to be affected by sequencing depth. Naive subsets generally had larger estimated clonotype richness than memory subsets. Compared with non-shared clonotypes, clonotypes shared by all four sorted-subset donors had higher generation probabilities.

The donors were healthy, HIV-negative adults who had no recently reported acute infections or vaccinations. All donors were Caucasian adults living in Nashville, Tennessee, USA. Magnetic negative selection was used to enrich CD4+ T cells, after which naive cells were positively selected on CD45RA and the negative fraction became the memory subset. Blood was obtained by leukapheresis, after which PBMCs were separated by Ficoll-Histopaque density gradient centrifugation and cryopreserved in liquid nitrogen vapor phase. Purity and quantity of every magnetically sorted T cell population were checked by analytical flow cytometry. Genomic DNA was isolated from every sorted fraction and measured by UV absorbance on a Nanodrop 2000c. The TCR originated in a man between 18 and 35 years old in good health. Sequenced material: naive CD4+ T cells sorted from blood. This sample's cell subset or site label indicates: CD45RA+ positively selected.

The encoded CDR3 is CASSEGITGRISGF. The nucleotide sequence is TGTGCCAGCAGTGAAGGCATCACAGGGCGAATATCCGGATTT. Rearrangement joined TRBV6-1 to TRBJ1-4; TRBD1 might be the D gene, on 6 matching bases. CDR3 length: 14 amino acids, cysteine to phenylalanine. Only CDR3 DNA is held: 42 bases, read in frame from base 1. From a lookup of the germline V gene, CDR1 and CDR2 are MNHNS and SASEGT.